This passage covers 17 T cell receptor beta chains from one sample sequenced in a study of T cell responses to AZD1222 COVID-19 vaccine. Produced via immunoSEQ multiplex PCR; TCRdb's table is partial and in-frame only. The table shows 130,000 or so clones, with just over 85% occurring only once. Sequencing was performed on peripheral blood, taken on day 0 of AZD1222 vaccination. These receptors came from an adult in good health.

The chain links TRBV3-1 (or the pseudogene TRBV3-2) to TRBJ2-1, with TRBD2 identical over 7 bases. The CDR3 is made up of 15 amino acids. J lost 7 bases, V lost 0 bases, and 6 bases had no gene match. From germline, CDR1 is LGHDT and CDR2 YNNKEL (reference sequence). The chain's CDR3 is CASSQEGGRGNEQFF. The DNA of the CDR3 is TGTGCCAGCAGCCAAGAAGGAGGGCGGGGGAATGAGCAGTTCTTC.

The rearrangement links TRBV4-3 to TRBJ1-2; D is uncertain. Germline V gene data show CDR1 as LGHNA and CDR2 as YSLEER. V dropped 1 base and J dropped 5 bases, with 8 bases sitting between them. The length of the CDR3 is 13 residues. The CDR3 coding sequence is TGCGCCAGCAGCCAAGTGGCCCTATATGGCTACACCTTC. It specifies CASSQVALYGYTF.

The chain couples TRBV7-6 to TRBJ2-7; 7 bases are a match to TRBD2. This CDR3 is 16 amino acids long. CDR1 SGHVS and CDR2 FNYEAQ come from the germline V gene. V lost 1 base to trimming and J lost 4 bases; unmatched junction nucleotides: 10. CDR3 DNA sequence: TGTGCCAGCAGCTTAGGGGTGAGGGAGGGGCAATACGAGCAGTACTTC. This gives the protein CASSLGVREGQYEQYF.

The rearrangement joins TRBV7-9 to TRBJ2-1; TRBD2 might be the D (6 bases). The V gene lost 2 bases and the J gene lost 4 bases, with 6 bases spanning the gap. The CDR3 is made up of 13 amino acids. The germline gives CDR1 SEHNR, CDR2 FQNEAQ (reference sequence). CDR3 in amino acids: CASSLLAYNEQFF. CDR3 bases: TGTGCCAGCAGCTTACTAGCGTACAATGAGCAGTTCTTC. Looking up the rest from reference TRBV7-9 and TRBJ2-1 gives the full variable domain: DTGVSQNPRHKITKRGQNVTFRCDPISEHNRLYWYRQTLGQGPEFLTYFQNEAQLEKSRLLSDRFSAERPKGSFSTLEIQRTEQGDSAMYLCASSLLAYNEQFFGPGTRLTVL.

The chain joins TRBV29-1 to TRBJ2-1; D not resolved. CDR1 SQVTM and CDR2 ANQGSEA come from the germline V gene. V lost 6 bases to trimming and J lost 4 bases, with 10 bases between them. The CDR3 sequence is 12 residues long. The CDR3 is CSVLAAYNEQFF. The CDR3, as DNA: TGCAGCGTGCTGGCAGCATACAATGAGCAGTTCTTC.

This chain connects TRBV7-2 to TRBJ2-1; 9 nucleotides match TRBD2. V dropped 2 bases and J dropped 2; count of bases not matched to a gene: 1. This CDR3 is built from 15 residues. Germline values: CDR1 SGHTA, CDR2 FQGNSA. The CDR3 is CASSLSGGTYNEQFF. The CDR3 DNA sequence: TGTGCCAGCAGCTTAAGCGGGGGGACCTACAATGAGCAGTTCTTC.

The chain links TRBV5-1 to TRBJ2-1; no definite D call. CDR1 is SGHRS, CDR2 YFSETQ, per germline. The V end was cut by 9 bases, the J end by 5 bases, with 18 bases between. The CDR3 has 14 amino acids. The CDR3 spells CATSVQGPDNEQFF. The CDR3 nucleotides read TGCGCCACTTCGGTCCAAGGGCCAGACAATGAGCAGTTCTTC.

This clone was observed a single time. J is TRBJ2-7 and V is TRBV4-2, with TRBD2 identical over 13 bases. This CDR3 is built from 17 residues. The V and J ends lost 0 bases and 6 bases, in that order; junction bases with no gene match: 8. Germline V gives CDR1 LGHNA, CDR2 YNFKEQ. CDR3 bases: TGTGCCAGCAGCCAAGATAGGACTAGCGGGAGATTGGGCGAGCAGTACTTC. It specifies CASSQDRTSGRLGEQYF.

The V call is TRBV11-2, the J call TRBJ2-7; D tentatively reads TRBD1 or TRBD2 (5 bases each). V lost 8 bases to trimming and J lost 7 bases, with 18 bases between them. The germline V gene encodes CDR1 SGHAT and CDR2 FQNNGV. This CDR3 is 13 amino acids long. CDR3 region: CASLGTQSREQYF. The CDR3 bases are TGTGCCAGCCTTGGGACCCAATCGCGAGAGCAGTACTTC.

The rearrangement uses TRBV7-9 and TRBJ1-1; perhaps TRBD1 as D (6 bases). In germline, CDR1 is SEHNR, CDR2 FQNEAQ (reference sequence). V lost 2 bases, J lost 1 base, and 11 bases lay in between. The CDR3 consists of 15 residues. The CDR3 DNA reads as TGTGCCAGCAGCTTACTGGCAGGGGCGAACACTGAAGCTTTCTTT. It translates to CASSLLAGANTEAFF.

The genes are TRBV7-9 and TRBJ1-1; the D gene is possibly TRBD1 (6 bases). CDR1 and CDR2 (germline): SEHNR, FQNEAQ (reference sequence). V gave up 1 base and J gave up 4 bases, with 16 bases separating them. The CDR3 covers 16 residues. Here the CDR3 DNA reads TGTGCCAGCAGCTTAGGGGGGGCAGGGCCCAGCACTGAAGCTTTCTTT. It encodes CASSLGGAGPSTEAFF.

This sequence joins TRBV9 and TRBJ1-2; no clear D gene. Germline loops: CDR1 SGDLS, CDR2 YYNGEE. Trimming took off 0 bases at V and 2 bases at J, with 5 bases between the two ends. There are 13 residues in the CDR3. The CDR3 DNA sequence: TGTGCCAGCAGCGTAGCCGGGAACTATGGCTACACCTTC. Protein: CASSVAGNYGYTF.

The gene calls are TRBV11-2 and TRBJ1-5; tentative D call: TRBD1 (6 bases). V was clipped by 4 bases and J by 0 bases, with 13 bases between them. The CDR3 runs 16 residues. Germline lookup yields CDR1 SGHAT and CDR2 FQNNGV. The CDR3 loop reads CASSSQTGYSNQPQHF. In nucleotides, the CDR3 is TGTGCCAGCAGCTCCCAGACAGGATATAGCAATCAGCCCCAGCATTTT.

V usage is TRBV7-8 and J usage is TRBJ2-7; the match to TRBD2 covers 15 bases. The J segment lost 4 bases and the V segment lost 4 bases, leaving 8 bases of the junction unmatched. CDR3 size: 17 residues. Germline V CDR1 and CDR2: SGHVS, FQNEAQ. CDR3 amino acids: CASSSSGLAGGWYEQYF. In DNA, the CDR3 is TGTGCCAGCAGCTCTTCGGGACTAGCGGGAGGATGGTACGAGCAGTACTTC.

This clone was counted once. The chain employs TRBV6-5 and TRBJ2-7; D perhaps matches TRBD2 (6 bases). In germline, CDR1 is MNHEY, CDR2 SVGAGI. Trimming left V 6 bases short and J 3 bases short, with 18 bases between. The CDR3 consists of 15 residues. The CDR3 sequence: CASRPARGVFYEQYF. The DNA for the CDR3 is TGTGCCAGCAGGCCCGCGCGGGGAGTCTTCTACGAGCAGTACTTC.

This chain links TRBV6-5 with TRBJ1-1; perhaps TRBD1 as D (6 bases). Trimming took off 5 bases at V and 1 base at J, with 14 bases between the two ends. The germline gives CDR1 MNHEY, CDR2 SVGAGI. The CDR3 is 15 residues long. The CDR3 sequence is CASSRRTVQNTEAFF. CDR3 bases: TGTGCCAGCAGTCGTAGGACAGTCCAGAACACTGAAGCTTTCTTT.

This chain joins TRBV27 and TRBJ1-5, with unresolved D. The V end was cut by 6 bases, the J end by 7 bases, with 10 bases between. CDR3 length: 12 residues. Germline V gene lookup returns CDR1 MNHEY and CDR2 SMNVEV (reference sequence). CDR3 amino acids: CASSPIGQPQHF. Written as DNA, the CDR3 is TGTGCCAGCAGCCCCATCGGGCAGCCCCAGCATTTT.